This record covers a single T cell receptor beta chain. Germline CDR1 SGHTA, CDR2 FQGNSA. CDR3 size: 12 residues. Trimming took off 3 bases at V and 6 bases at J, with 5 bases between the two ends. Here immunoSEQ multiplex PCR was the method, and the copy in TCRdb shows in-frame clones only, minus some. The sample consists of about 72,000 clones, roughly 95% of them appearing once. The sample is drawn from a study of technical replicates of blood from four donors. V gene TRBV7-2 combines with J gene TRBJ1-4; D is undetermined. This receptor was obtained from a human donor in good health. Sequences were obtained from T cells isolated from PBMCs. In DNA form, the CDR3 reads TGTGCCAGCAGCTTGTCTTATGAAAAACTGTTTTTT. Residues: CASSLSYEKLFF.